The 16 T cell receptor beta chains below all came from one sample that was sequenced in a study of immune evolution from preneoplasia to lung adenocarcinoma. Sequenced by immunoSEQ multiplex PCR; TCRdb stores in-frame clones only, minus some. The sample consists of approximately 12,000 clones, roughly 85% of them appearing once. Material for sequencing was FFPE invasive lung adenocarcinoma tissue. The source is a person aged 65-85 years with invasive lung adenocarcinoma.

This clone was found once. This sequence joins TRBV28 and TRBJ1-2; 7 bases line up with TRBD1. This CDR3 is built from 15 residues. Trimming took 1 base from V and 4 from J; bases not matched to a gene: 6. Looked up from germline, CDR1 is MDHEN and CDR2 is SYDVKM. The CDR3 DNA reads as TGTGCCAGCAGTTTATTGAGGGGGCAGAGCTATGGCTACACCTTC. Translation gives CASSLLRGQSYGYTF.

This clone has only a few counts. The chain couples TRBV28 to TRBJ1-2; D remains unclear. The CDR3 extends over 18 amino acids. V was cut by 5 bases and J by 7 bases, with 29 bases left in between. CDR1 and CDR2 (germline): MDHEN, SYDVKM. The CDR3 spells CASSLSHHEKALTIGYTF. CDR3 sequence (DNA): TGTGCCAGCAGTCTCAGCCACCACGAAAAGGCTCTCACTATTGGCTACACCTTC.

V usage is TRBV29-1 and J usage is TRBJ1-2, with D maybe TRBD1 (6 bases). Trimming shortened V by 5 bases and J by 3 bases, and 19 bases separated the two germline ends. The CDR3 is 15 residues long. CDR1 and CDR2 (germline): SQVTM, ANQGSEA. The CDR3 protein is CSVTSSQGSYYGYTF. The CDR3 DNA reads as TGCAGCGTTACCTCCTCGCAGGGGAGCTACTATGGCTACACCTTC.

The chain couples TRBV30 to TRBJ2-7; 9 bases agree with TRBD2. The V segment lost 0 bases and the J segment 4 bases; nucleotides outside the gene matches: 4. CDR1 and CDR2 from the germline V gene are GTSNPN and SVGIG (reference sequence). CDR3 length: 14 residues. The CDR3 nucleotides read TGTGCCTGGAGTGTACTAGCGGGTACTTACGAGCAGTACTTC. It yields the protein CAWSVLAGTYEQYF.

In the case of this clone: An end of the junction does not agree with germline; a read error may underlie this. The V gene is TRBV19, the J gene TRBJ2-1, with TRBD2 as a possible D gene (5 bases). The CDR3 runs to 12 residues. Germline CDR1 and CDR2: LNHDA and SQIVND (reference sequence). In DNA form, the CDR3 reads TGTGCCAGTAGTATAGATCCTAGCCGTAGGGTCTTC. As protein: CASSIDPSRRVF.

The chain links TRBV25-1 to TRBJ2-1; 13 nucleotides line up with TRBD2. Looked up from germline, CDR1 is MGHDK and CDR2 is SYGVNS. The V segment lost 8 bases and the J segment 2 bases; nucleotides outside the gene matches: 3. The CDR3 is made up of 15 amino acids. The CDR3 reads CASATSGGAYNEQFF. For the CDR3, the DNA is TGTGCCAGCGCCACTAGCGGGGGGGCCTACAATGAGCAGTTCTTC.

J is TRBJ2-1 and V is TRBV28; the D is unclear. Per the germline V gene, CDR1 is MDHEN and CDR2 is SYDVKM. The CDR3 is 14 amino acids. Trimming pared 7 bases from V and 0 bases from J, leaving 10 bases between. DNA for the CDR3: TGTGCCAGCACCGGGTGGATCTCCTACAATGAGCAGTTCTTC. Residues: CASTGWISYNEQFF.

The chain uses TRBV25-1 and TRBJ1-2; 7 nucleotides align to TRBD1. Germline V lookup: CDR1 MGHDK, CDR2 SYGVNS. V dropped 4 bases and J dropped 4; count of bases not matched to a gene: 12. There are 16 residues in the CDR3. The CDR3: CASSGGDSQRPYGYTF. The CDR3 DNA reads as TGTGCCAGCAGTGGGGGGGACAGTCAAAGACCCTATGGCTACACCTTC.

The gene calls are TRBV28 and TRBJ2-7; the D gene is possibly TRBD1 (5 bases). Between the trimmed V and J ends, which lost 7 bases and 7 bases, there was a span of 20 bases. The CDR3 is 14 amino acids. CDR1 MDHEN and CDR2 SYDVKM come from the germline V gene. The CDR3 here is CASTPQVSRGEQYF. CDR3 sequence (DNA): TGTGCCAGCACCCCGCAGGTTTCTAGGGGAGAGCAGTACTTC.

This clone appeared a few times. The rearrangement uses TRBV29-1 and TRBJ2-3; weak D call: TRBD2 (6 bases). Germline V gene sequence: CDR1 SQVTM, CDR2 ANQGSEA. Trimming pared 5 bases from V and 2 bases from J, leaving 11 bases between. The CDR3 contains 13 residues. The CDR3 loop reads CSVRDFLTDTQYF. DNA for the CDR3: TGCAGCGTTCGGGACTTCCTCACAGATACGCAGTATTTT.

Of note for this clone: Additional DNA sequences in this sample encode the identical CDR3. The chain recombines TRBV27 with TRBJ2-7; TRBD2 matches 7 bases. The CDR3 length is 15 residues. Germline V gene lookup returns CDR1 MNHEY and CDR2 SMNVEV (reference sequence). With 2 bases clipped from V and 0 bases from J, the junction kept 4 bases outside the gene matches. The CDR3 DNA reads TGTGCCAGCAGTTTACGCGGGGGTAGCTCCTACGAGCAGTACTTC. The encoded protein is CASSLRGGSSYEQYF.

The rearrangement joins TRBV2 to TRBJ2-3; 8 bases line up with TRBD1. The CDR3 spans 16 residues. The junction had 14 bases not matched to a gene; V was cut back by 7 bases and J by 5 bases. Germline CDR1 and CDR2: SNHLY and FYNNEI. CDR3 sequence reads: CASNMGRQGMGDTQYF. The CDR3 coding sequence is TGTGCCAGCAATATGGGAAGACAGGGGATGGGAGATACGCAGTATTTT.

The chain joins TRBV11-2 to TRBJ2-1; TRBD1 matches 10 bases. This CDR3 has 17 amino acids. Germline CDR1 SGHAT, CDR2 FQNNGV. V gave up 4 bases and J gave up 5 bases; unmatched junction bases: 11. CDR3 DNA: TGTGCCAGCAGCTCCCGGGACAGGGGTCCAACTAACAATGAGCAGTTCTTC. Translated, it gives CASSSRDRGPTNNEQFF.

This clone was seen once. The rearrangement uses TRBV4-1 and TRBJ2-7, with D tentatively TRBD1 or TRBD2 (5 bases each). This CDR3 region has 14 residues. Per the germline V gene, CDR1 is MGHRA and CDR2 is YSYEKL. The V end was cut by 0 bases, the J end by 6 bases, with 12 bases between. The CDR3 protein is CASSQDESGGEQYF. The CDR3 nucleotides read TGCGCCAGCAGCCAAGACGAGAGTGGGGGCGAGCAGTACTTC.

This chain uses TRBV7-8 with TRBJ2-1, with D perhaps matching TRBD2 (5 bases). The CDR3 runs to 16 residues. CDR1 SGHVS and CDR2 FQNEAQ come from the germline V gene. Trimming left V 2 bases short and J 7 bases short, with 18 bases between. CDR3 sequence: CASSLTELGVRNEQFF. The CDR3 nucleotides are TGTGCCAGCAGCTTAACGGAACTCGGGGTCAGGAATGAGCAGTTCTTC.

The V and J genes are TRBV28 and TRBJ1-1; D gene ambiguous. The CDR3 is 14 amino acids. Germline CDR1 is MDHEN and CDR2 is SYDVKM. Between the trimmed V and J ends, which lost 6 bases and 0 bases, there was a span of 11 bases. Here the CDR3 reads CASRLTGMNTEAFF. The CDR3 DNA sequence: TGTGCCAGCAGATTGACTGGGATGAACACTGAAGCTTTCTTT. The variable domain in full, completed from reference TRBV28 and TRBJ1-1, reads DVKVTQSSRYLVKRTGEKVFLECVQDMDHENMFWYRQDPGLGLRLIYFSYDVKMKEKGDIPEGYSVSREKKERFSLILESASTNQTSMYLCASRLTGMNTEAFFGQGTRLTVV.